This T cell receptor beta chain was obtained from a study of cytomegalovirus exposure and HLA in healthy donors. The V end lost 2 bases, the J end lost 13 bases, and 9 bases lay between the germline ends. CDR3 size: 10 residues. Germline CDR1 SGHRS, CDR2 YFSETQ. Overall study results and limits: In a later analysis, CMV-associated beta chains were mostly HLA-associated, it appeared.

Researchers ran the PCR with 60 Vbeta and 13 Jbeta primers. TCRdb's table, derived via immunoSEQ multiplex PCR, lists solely in-frame clones and lacks some. Of 200,000 to 250,000 clones in the sample, about 80% were seen once. Comment on this clone: The antigen is undetermined.

The TCR sequence derives from a woman aged 55-75 years in good health and CMV-seropositive. Sequencing was carried out using PBMCs. The J gene is TRBJ2-5, the V gene TRBV5-1; D is ambiguous. The CDR3 protein is CASSLRVGYF. In nucleotides, the CDR3 is TGCGCCAGCAGCTTACGGGTAGGGTACTTC.